This is a list of T cell receptor beta chains from one sample in a study of patients and donors after allogeneic stem cell transplantation. TCRdb processed the RT-PCR reads anew with MiXCR; each CDR3 protein has one entry. The profile shows under 95,000 distinct CDR3 sequences, approximately 5.2% of them singletons. Sequencing used blood, either unsorted or a sorted T cell fraction (not recorded which). Source of these receptors: a human donor who was either an allogeneic HSCT recipient or a stem cell or donor lymphocyte infusion donor (not recorded which). It is not recorded whose cells these are; they may come from a transplant donor. Each CDR3 is given with its conserved first and last residue. The D gene is left open where the match is weak. The listing skips clone size in some rows; elsewhere it reads once, few, many or a size class.

V gene,J gene,D gene,clone size,CDR3 protein,CDR3 DNA
TRBV7-6,TRBJ2-3,-,many,CASSSLGSPSTDTQYF,TGTGCCAGCAGCTCCTTAGGCAGCCCTAGCACAGATACGCAGTATTTT
TRBV18,TRBJ1-5,-,few,CASSTQGLGQPQHF,TGTGCCAGCTCCACACAGGGTTTGGGTCAGCCCCAGCATTTT
TRBV20-1,TRBJ2-5,TRBD1,many,CSAQGPQETQYF,TGCAGTGCACAGGGGCCCCAAGAGACCCAGTACTTC
TRBV5-5,TRBJ1-2,-,many,CASSLFLEGYTF,TGTGCCAGCAGCTTGTTTCTAGAGGGCTACACCTTC
TRBV6-1,TRBJ1-2,TRBD1,-,CASSPYLTGSYNYGYTF,TGTGCCAGCAGCCCTTATTTGACAGGGAGTTATAACTATGGCTACACCTTC
TRBV12-3/TRBV12-4,TRBJ1-2,-,many,CASSQGVRGYTF,TGTGCCAGCAGTCAAGGGGTAAGGGGCTACACCTTC
TRBV10-3,TRBJ1-1,-,many,CAISESIMGYTEAFF,TGTGCCATCAGTGAGTCGATTATGGGGTACACTGAAGCTTTCTTT
TRBV15,TRBJ2-3,-,few,CATTRGAGTDTQYF,TGTGCCACCACCAGGGGGGCCGGCACAGATACGCAGTATTTT
TRBV2,TRBJ2-7,-,many,CASSEGEQYF,TGTGCCAGCAGTGAGGGCGAGCAGTACTTC
TRBV11-2,TRBJ2-7,-,many,CASSLERGRGSYEQYF,TGTGCCAGCAGCTTAGAAAGGGGACGTGGCTCCTACGAGCAGTACTTC
TRBV5-5,TRBJ1-5,-,many,CASRPDGGTGTQHF,TGTGCCAGCAGACCGGATGGGGGTACGGGGACCCAGCATTTT
TRBV30,TRBJ2-5,-,few,CAWSAKGRAGGTQYF,TGTGCCTGGAGCGCAAAAGGACGTGCCGGGGGCACCCAGTACTTC
TRBV5-5,TRBJ1-5,-,-,CASSLLGPSRRGNQPQHF,TGTGCCAGCAGCTTGCTTGGACCGAGTCGAAGAGGCAATCAGCCCCAGCATTTT
TRBV11-3,TRBJ2-6,-,-,CASSLAGPSSGANVLTF,TGTGCCAGCAGCTTAGCGGGACCGAGCTCTGGGGCCAACGTCCTGACTTTC
TRBV12-3/TRBV12-4,TRBJ1-6,-,few,CASSLTYSYNSPLHF,TGTGCCAGCAGTCTGACCTACTCCTATAATTCACCCCTCCACTTT
TRBV20-1,TRBJ2-3,TRBD2,few,CSAPRLAGGFTDTQYF,TGCAGTGCTCCAAGACTAGCGGGGGGGTTCACAGATACGCAGTATTTT
TRBV19,TRBJ2-5,TRBD1,few,CATRQGTGQETQYF,TGTGCCACCCGACAGGGGACCGGGCAAGAGACCCAGTACTTC
TRBV5-1,TRBJ1-6,-,many,CASSLVASSYNSPLHF,TGCGCCAGCAGCTTGGTGGCGAGCTCCTATAATTCACCCCTCCACTTT
TRBV2,TRBJ1-1,-,-,CASSKDTQTEAFF,TGTGCCAGCAGTAAGGACACCCAGACTGAAGCTTTCTTT
TRBV3-1,TRBJ2-7,-,many,CASSRAGALSSYEQYF,TGTGCCAGCAGCCGGGCGGGCGCTCTTTCCTCCTACGAGCAGTACTTC
TRBV12-3/TRBV12-4,TRBJ2-5,-,many,CASSLALSLHGSQYF,TGTGCCAGCAGTTTAGCGCTCTCACTACATGGGTCCCAGTACTTC
TRBV7-2,TRBJ1-2,TRBD1,many,CASSHGTGGLRTF,TGTGCCAGCAGCCACGGGACAGGGGGCCTACGTACTTTC
TRBV30,TRBJ2-2,-,many,CAWSVIGELFF,TGTGCCTGGAGTGTAATCGGGGAGCTGTTTTTT
TRBV10-2,TRBJ1-1,-,many,CASRRDTEAFF,TGCGCCAGCCGGAGAGACACTGAAGCTTTCTTT
TRBV7-9,TRBJ2-3,-,many,CASSPIYWLGNTQYF,TGTGCCAGCAGTCCTATTTACTGGTTAGGCAATACGCAGTATTTT
TRBV21-1,TRBJ2-6,-,many,CASSKVLRGTGRLSGANVLTF,TGTGCCAGCAGCAAAGTGCTGAGGGGGACAGGGAGGTTGTCTGGGGCCAACGTCCTGACTTTC
TRBV2,TRBJ1-1,TRBD1,few,CASSERQGAGYTEAFF,TGTGCCAGCAGTGAAAGACAGGGGGCGGGGTACACTGAAGCTTTCTTT
TRBV6-1,TRBJ2-7,-,many,CASSEGAREQYF,TGTGCCAGCAGTGAGGGGGCACGGGAGCAGTACTTC
TRBV20-1,TRBJ2-7,-,many,CSASTPDEQYF,TGCAGTGCTAGCACTCCGGACGAGCAGTACTTC
TRBV9,TRBJ2-2,-,many,CASSLAGTQNTGELFF,TGTGCCAGCAGCCTAGCCGGGACCCAGAACACCGGGGAGCTGTTTTTT
TRBV5-1,TRBJ2-5,-,few,CASSLVPRGNQETQYF,TGCGCCAGCAGCTTGGTTCCGCGGGGTAACCAAGAGACCCAGTACTTC
TRBV10-3,TRBJ1-5,-,many,CAISEAGRDQPQHF,TGTGCCATCAGTGAGGCAGGGAGAGATCAGCCCCAGCATTTT
TRBV5-1,TRBJ2-2,-,many,CASRPGDRDTGELFF,TGCGCCAGCAGACCAGGGGATCGGGACACCGGGGAGCTGTTTTTT
TRBV3-1,TRBJ2-7,-,-,CASSTPGEQYF,TGTGCCAGCAGCACCCCGGGGGAGCAGTACTTC
TRBV7-8,TRBJ2-1,-,many,CASSLAQRYEQFF,TGTGCCAGCAGCTTAGCCCAGAGATATGAGCAGTTCTTC